The rows below give T cell receptor beta chains drawn from one sample of a study of CD8 T cells in ankylosing spondylitis. TCRdb re-called the 5' RACE reads with MiXCR, one entry per CDR3 protein. The sample contains 390,000 or so distinct CDR3 sequences, around 24% of which appear only once. Sequenced material: blood, either unsorted or a sorted T cell fraction (not recorded which). The origin of the receptors is a male donor with ankylosing spondylitis. CDR3s include the opening cysteine and the closing phenylalanine or tryptophan. Fields, in order: J gene, D gene, V gene, clone size, CDR3 protein, CDR3 DNA. A D gene is named only where the DNA matches it firmly. Clone size is not always given. Where it is, it says once, few, many or a class for expanded clones.

J: TRBJ2-1
D: TRBD1
V: TRBV18
size: .
CDR3: CASSPRTGQHFGLDNEQFF
DNA: TGTGCCAGCTCACCACGGACGGGACAGCACTTTGGATTGGACAATGAGCAGTTCTTC

J: TRBJ2-2
D: TRBD1
V: TRBV12-3/TRBV12-4
size: few
CDR3: CASSLSTPGQDAFTGELFF
DNA: TGTGCCAGCAGTTTATCGACACCAGGACAGGACGCTTTCACCGGGGAGCTGTTTTTT

J: TRBJ2-7
D: .
V: TRBV3-1
size: .
CDR3: CASSQDLNSYEQYF
DNA: TGTGCCAGCAGCCAGGACTTAAATAGCTACGAGCAGTACTTC

J: TRBJ1-5
D: .
V: TRBV7-2
size: few
CDR3: CASSFSGEPGQPQHF
DNA: TGTGCCAGCAGCTTCTCAGGGGAGCCGGGACAGCCCCAGCATTTT

J: TRBJ2-2
D: .
V: TRBV19
size: .
CDR3: CASSIGVEFTGELFF
DNA: TGTGCCAGTAGTATCGGGGTAGAGTTCACCGGGGAGCTGTTTTTT

J: TRBJ2-3
D: TRBD2
V: TRBV24-1
size: .
CDR3: CATSEHGGDTQYF
DNA: TGTGCCACCAGTGAACACGGGGGGGATACGCAGTATTTT

J: TRBJ2-1
D: TRBD2
V: TRBV28
size: few
CDR3: CASSVPGGGYNEQFF
DNA: TGTGCCAGCAGTGTTCCGGGCGGGGGCTACAATGAGCAGTTCTTC

J: TRBJ1-5
D: .
V: TRBV2
size: once
CDR3: CASTGRKNSNQPQHF
DNA: TGTGCCAGCACCGGACGGAAAAATAGCAATCAGCCCCAGCATTTT

J: TRBJ2-2
D: TRBD2
V: TRBV5-1
size: few
CDR3: CASSLVGLANTGELFF
DNA: TGCGCCAGCAGCTTGGTCGGACTAGCGAACACCGGGGAGCTGTTTTTT

J: TRBJ1-1
D: .
V: TRBV29-1
size: .
CDR3: CSVEKTGRFTEAFF
DNA: TGCAGCGTGGAAAAGACGGGGAGGTTCACTGAAGCTTTCTTT

J: TRBJ2-3
D: .
V: TRBV20-1
size: .
CDR3: CSAKPPGLTDTQYF
DNA: TGCAGTGCTAAACCCCCTGGCCTCACAGATACGCAGTATTTT